The 14 T cell receptor beta chains below come from one sample, sequenced in a study of beta chain features in type 1 diabetes. Findings and limits, study-wide: Researchers report that Type 1 diabetes patients had moderately but significantly shorter TCRB CDR3s across all four CD4+ subsets.

Every bit of the isolated RNA underwent reverse transcription, so sequencing read expressed TCRB transcripts. Profiling relied on immunoSEQ multiplex PCR, and the TCRdb table lists in-frame clones only, not all of them. Among approximately 600,000 clones listed, roughly an eighth were seen once. These receptors lack a known antigen. Sequenced: naive CD4+ T cells from blood. Receptors originate from a man aged 25 to 40 with type 1 diabetes.

This clone has a handful of counts. The chain combines TRBV29-1 with TRBJ2-2; 7 bases are a match to TRBD1. V dropped 5 bases and J dropped 3; count of bases not matched to a gene: 6. This CDR3 has 14 amino acids. Germline loops: CDR1 SQVTM, CDR2 ANQGSEA. This CDR3 is CSVLGGIDTGELFF. The DNA of the CDR3 is TGCAGCGTTTTAGGGGGCATCGACACCGGGGAGCTGTTTTTT.

V usage is TRBV9 and J usage is TRBJ1-3; no definite D call. This CDR3 has 15 residues. Germline values: CDR1 SGDLS, CDR2 YYNGEE. The germline V and J ends were trimmed by 4 bases and 0 bases, with 11 bases remaining between them. The CDR3 region is CASSPGRYSGNTIYF. CDR3 bases: TGTGCCAGCAGCCCTGGGAGGTACTCTGGAAACACCATATATTTT. The variable domain in full, with the rest retrieved from reference TRBV9 and TRBJ1-3, is DSGVTQTPKHLITATGQRVTLRCSPRSGDLSVYWYQQSLDQGLQFLIQYYNGEERAKGNILERFSAQQFPDLHSELNLSSLELGDSALYFCASSPGRYSGNTIYFGEGSWLTVV.

This clone has a handful of counts. V usage is TRBV4-3 and J usage is TRBJ1-1; the D is unclear. The CDR3 sequence is 13 residues long. The V gene's germline CDR1 is LGHNA and CDR2 YSLEER. Trimming left V 4 bases short and J 1 base short, with 7 bases between. The CDR3 loop is CASSPKENTEAFF. The CDR3 nucleotides read TGCGCCAGCAGCCCGAAGGAGAACACTGAAGCTTTCTTT.

There are a few counts of this clone. V usage is TRBV5-1 and J usage is TRBJ2-3; D unresolved. The CDR3 consists of 14 residues. V was pared by 2 bases and J by 0 bases, with 7 bases between. Per germline, CDR1 SGHRS and CDR2 YFSETQ. The CDR3 nucleotides read TGCGCCAGCAGCTTCGCGGCTAGCACAGATACGCAGTATTTT. It encodes CASSFAASTDTQYF.

In this sample, this clone turned up a few times. The chain is built from TRBV25-1 and TRBJ2-7; D could derive from TRBD1 or TRBD2 (5 bases each). Per germline, CDR1 MGHDK and CDR2 SYGVNS. The CDR3 consists of 15 residues. V lost 1 base and J 6 bases, leaving 16 bases between the germline ends. CDR3 sequence (DNA): TGTGCCAGCAGTGAATTGCAGGGACGAGCTCTCGAGCAGTACTTC. Its protein is CASSELQGRALEQYF.

The chain has TRBV7-2 and TRBJ2-5; 7 bases align to TRBD1. From germline, CDR1 is SGHTA and CDR2 FQGNSA. The CDR3 covers 14 residues. V shed 5 bases, J shed 4 bases, and the junction held 7 bases outside the gene matches. The CDR3 DNA follows: TGTGCCAGCAGCCCACCAGGGGGTGCAGAGACCCAGTACTTC. Translated, it gives CASSPPGGAETQYF.

This sequence joins TRBV19 and TRBJ2-3, with 9 bases identical to TRBD1. Germline CDR1 reads LNHDA; CDR2 reads SQIVND (reference sequence). V gave up 5 bases and J gave up 3 bases; unmatched junction bases: 6. The CDR3 has 15 residues. Written as DNA, the CDR3 is TGTGCCAGTAGTTTTACCGGGACAGGGACAGATACGCAGTATTTT. Translated, it gives CASSFTGTGTDTQYF.

This clone was seen a single time. The rearrangement uses TRBV7-2 and TRBJ1-2; the match to TRBD1 covers 7 bases. Germline CDR1 is SGHTA and CDR2 is FQGNSA. J was trimmed by 7 bases and V by 5 bases; bases with no gene match: 13. CDR3 length equals 15 residues. The CDR3 DNA reads as TGTGCCAGCAGCCCTGGGACAGCCCCAAGAGGTGGCTACACCTTC. It codes for CASSPGTAPRGGYTF.

The table lists this clone with a few counts. The chain combines TRBV5-6 with TRBJ2-2, with D possibly being TRBD1 (6 bases). Trimming pared 4 bases from V and 4 bases from J, leaving 14 bases between. In germline, CDR1 is SGHDT, CDR2 YYEEEE. The CDR3 sequence is 15 residues long. The CDR3 DNA follows: TGTGCCAGCAGCCACTACAGGGTTCGCACCGGGGAGCTGTTTTTT. Its translation is CASSHYRVRTGELFF.

This clone turned up a few times. The chain uses TRBV5-1 and TRBJ2-7; the D gene could be TRBD1 or TRBD2 (6 bases each). The germline CDR1 and CDR2 sequences are SGHRS and YFSETQ. Trimming shortened V by 1 base and J by 5 bases, and 10 bases separated the two germline ends. This CDR3 is built from 13 residues. Here the CDR3 reads CASSLPGEDEQYF. CDR3 nucleotide sequence: TGCGCCAGCAGCTTGCCAGGGGAGGACGAGCAGTACTTC. Full variable domain (remainder filled in from reference TRBV5-1 and TRBJ2-7): KAGVTQTPRYLIKTRGQQVTLSCSPISGHRSVSWYQQTPGQGLQFLFEYFSETQRNKGNFPGRFSGRQFSNSRSEMNVSTLELGDSALYLCASSLPGEDEQYFGPGTRLTVT.

The rearrangement joins TRBV6-6 to TRBJ1-6; TRBD1 agrees at 9 bases. Germline V gene sequence: CDR1 MNHNY, CDR2 SVGAGI (reference sequence). CDR3 length: 14 amino acids. V dropped 6 bases and J dropped 8; count of bases not matched to a gene: 5. CDR3 protein: CASRPGQGYSPLHF. As DNA, the CDR3 is TGTGCCAGCAGACCGGGACAGGGTTATTCACCCCTCCACTTT.

This clone was detected a few times. Within the sample, other DNA sequences also encode this same CDR3. The CDR3 bases are TGTGCCAGCAGCGTAGGTAGCTCCTACGAGCAGTACTTC. This translates into CASSVGSSYEQYF. This chain connects TRBV9 to TRBJ2-7, with D unresolved. V dropped 0 bases and J dropped 0 bases, with 4 bases sitting between them. The CDR3 totals 13 residues. Germline CDR1 reads SGDLS; CDR2 reads YYNGEE.

In the case of this clone: Distinct nucleotide sequences in the sample also encode this CDR3. The chain recombines TRBV30 with TRBJ1-5; TRBD1 is a possible D gene (6 bases). This CDR3 spans 13 amino acids. With 2 bases removed from V and 5 bases from J, the gap between germline ends came to 10 bases. Germline V CDR1 and CDR2: GTSNPN, SVGIG (reference sequence). CDR3 sequence (DNA): TGTGCCTGGAGTCAACAGGGCGATCAGCCCCAGCATTTT. Translated, it gives CAWSQQGDQPQHF.

A few counts support this clone. CDR3 residues: CASSYSTDTEAFF. CDR3 nucleotide sequence: TGTGCCAGCAGTTACTCTACAGACACTGAAGCTTTCTTT. The chain employs TRBV6-6 and TRBJ1-1; D not certain. The CDR3 spans 13 residues. Germline values: CDR1 MNHNY, CDR2 SVGAGI (reference sequence). The V and J ends lost 0 bases and 3 bases respectively, with 5 bases between them.